Each of the 18 T cell receptor beta chains below was sequenced from the same sample in a study of blood T cell repertoires in COVID-19. Sequencing used immunoSEQ multiplex PCR; TCRdb keeps in-frame clones, though not all of them. Of 150,000 to 200,000 clones listed, 80% to 85% are singletons. Sequencing input: PBMCs or T cells enriched from blood (not recorded which). The source is a man between 65 and 85 years old who had been exposed to COVID-19.

The chain joins TRBV28 to TRBJ2-5; tentative D call: TRBD2 (5 bases). Trimming pared 6 bases from V and 5 bases from J, leaving 13 bases between. The germline V gene has CDR1 MDHEN and CDR2 SYDVKM. This CDR3 is built from 13 residues. The CDR3 coding sequence is TGTGCCAGCAGACTGGACTTGGGGGAGACCCAGTACTTC. This sequence encodes CASRLDLGETQYF.

The genes are TRBV19 and TRBJ1-5; the D is unclear. The CDR3 covers 16 residues. Between the trimmed V and J ends, which lost 8 bases and 4 bases, there was a span of 21 bases. Germline V gene lookup returns CDR1 LNHDA and CDR2 SQIVND (reference sequence). The CDR3 protein is CASVLSGQSMNQPQHF. The CDR3 DNA reads as TGTGCCAGTGTCCTGAGTGGGCAGAGCATGAATCAGCCCCAGCATTTT.

The chain employs TRBV18 and TRBJ1-1, with D uncertain. The germline V and J ends were trimmed by 4 bases and 4 bases, with 13 bases remaining between them. Germline V gene data show CDR1 as KGHSH and CDR2 as LQKENI. This CDR3 is 14 amino acids long. The CDR3 here is CASSRDGRGTEAFF. The DNA of the CDR3 is TGTGCCAGCTCACGAGACGGACGGGGCACTGAAGCTTTCTTT.

Worth noting for this clone: One end of the junction fails to match germline, which may point to a read error. This chain joins TRBV28 and TRBJ1-5, with TRBD1 as a possible D gene (6 bases). The CDR3 has 14 amino acids. CDR1 is MDHEN and CDR2 is SYDVKM in the germline V gene. CDR3 residues: CATSYGDIGQPQHF. In DNA form, the CDR3 reads TGTGCCACCAGTTACGGGGACATAGGTCAGCCCCAGCATTTT.

This clone occurred once. The chain couples TRBV19 to TRBJ1-4; TRBD1 matches 11 bases. V gave up 6 bases and J gave up 4 bases; unmatched junction bases: 7. This CDR3 spans 16 amino acids. Germline CDR1 LNHDA, CDR2 SQIVND (reference sequence). CDR3 amino acids: CASSLDRGLDNEKLFF. Written as DNA, the CDR3 is TGTGCCAGTAGCCTGGACAGGGGGCTTGATAATGAAAAACTGTTTTTT.

This chain uses TRBV4-1 with TRBJ2-7; TRBD2 agrees at 7 bases. Germline trimming cut 4 bases from V and 2 bases from J; bases unmatched to any gene: 5. CDR3 length: 14 amino acids. Germline CDR1 reads MGHRA; CDR2 reads YSYEKL. CDR3 nucleotides: TGCGCCAGCAGCCGGGCGGGAGAGCCCTACGAGCAGTACTTC. Protein sequence: CASSRAGEPYEQYF.

The rearrangement uses TRBV7-2 and TRBJ2-7; maybe TRBD2 (6 bases). Between the trimmed V and J ends, which lost 5 bases and 2 bases, there was a span of 7 bases. There are 12 residues in the CDR3. Germline CDR1 and CDR2: SGHTA and FQGNSA. This CDR3 is CASSTGAYEQYF. In DNA, the CDR3 is TGTGCCAGCAGCACGGGAGCCTACGAGCAGTACTTC.

The CDR3 sequence: CASSHLSGWYQETQYF. CDR3 sequence (DNA): TGCGCCAGCAGCCACCTCAGCGGATGGTACCAAGAGACCCAGTACTTC. The V gene is TRBV4-1, the J gene TRBJ2-5; TRBD2 is a possible D gene (5 bases). Germline CDR1 reads MGHRA; CDR2 reads YSYEKL. The CDR3 spans 16 residues. Between the trimmed V and J ends, which lost 3 bases and 0 bases, there was a span of 14 bases.

The chain links TRBV7-2 to TRBJ2-7; 7 bases map to TRBD2. CDR3 length: 16 amino acids. Germline-derived CDR1 and CDR2 are SGHTA and FQGNSA. The trim removed 5 bases at V and 6 bases at J, leaving 16 bases unmatched. The chain's CDR3 is CASSRTGSAGVVEQYF. The CDR3 nucleotides are TGTGCCAGCAGCCGGACCGGGTCTGCGGGAGTAGTCGAGCAGTACTTC.

This chain uses TRBV4-1 with TRBJ1-1; D remains unclear. The CDR3 contains 17 residues. Germline loops: CDR1 MGHRA, CDR2 YSYEKL. The V and J ends lost 4 bases and 1 base respectively, with 19 bases between them. The CDR3 is CASSPGGRRKSNTEAFF. In nucleotides, the CDR3 is TGCGCCAGCAGCCCCGGCGGCCGACGGAAGTCGAACACTGAAGCTTTCTTT.

The chain is built from TRBV5-1 and TRBJ2-7; D uncertain. From germline, CDR1 is SGHRS and CDR2 YFSETQ. Trimming took off 1 base at V and 0 bases at J, with 11 bases between the two ends. The CDR3 totals 15 residues. CDR3: CASSLTVLSSYEQYF. DNA of the CDR3: TGCGCCAGCAGCTTGACGGTTCTTAGCTCCTACGAGCAGTACTTC. The entire variable domain, with the rest obtained from reference TRBV5-1 and TRBJ2-7, is as follows: KAGVTQTPRYLIKTRGQQVTLSCSPISGHRSVSWYQQTPGQGLQFLFEYFSETQRNKGNFPGRFSGRQFSNSRSEMNVSTLELGDSALYLCASSLTVLSSYEQYFGPGTRLTVT.

The rearrangement links TRBV5-1 to TRBJ1-1; no reliable D call. This CDR3 has 14 amino acids. Germline assignment: CDR1 SGHRS and CDR2 YFSETQ. V dropped 1 base and J dropped 4 bases, with 11 bases sitting between them. The CDR3 sequence: CASSLTPAGTEAFF. CDR3 nucleotide sequence: TGCGCCAGCAGCTTGACTCCGGCGGGCACTGAAGCTTTCTTT. The whole variable domain, filled in from reference TRBV5-1 and TRBJ1-1, reads KAGVTQTPRYLIKTRGQQVTLSCSPISGHRSVSWYQQTPGQGLQFLFEYFSETQRNKGNFPGRFSGRQFSNSRSEMNVSTLELGDSALYLCASSLTPAGTEAFFGQGTRLTVV.

The gene calls are TRBV5-1 and TRBJ2-3, with 12 nucleotides matching TRBD2. CDR1 and CDR2 from the germline V gene are SGHRS and YFSETQ. The CDR3 runs to 16 residues. The V segment lost 4 bases and the J segment 3 bases; nucleotides outside the gene matches: 6. Written as DNA, the CDR3 is TGCGCCAGCAGCCGCTCGACTAGCGGGGGAACAGATACGCAGTATTTT. Translating gives CASSRSTSGGTDTQYF. The whole variable domain, filled in from reference TRBV5-1 and TRBJ2-3, reads KAGVTQTPRYLIKTRGQQVTLSCSPISGHRSVSWYQQTPGQGLQFLFEYFSETQRNKGNFPGRFSGRQFSNSRSEMNVSTLELGDSALYLCASSRSTSGGTDTQYFGPGTRLTVL.

The J gene is TRBJ2-3, the V gene TRBV13; 10 bases are shared with TRBD1. V was clipped by 1 base and J by 3 bases; unmatched bases: 16. CDR3 length equals 20 residues. Germline V lookup: CDR1 PRHDT, CDR2 FYEKMQ (reference sequence). CDR3 nucleotides: TGTGCCAGCAGCTTAGTGGGGTCGACAGGGGGCGGCTTGGTGACAGATACGCAGTATTTT. Translating gives CASSLVGSTGGGLVTDTQYF. Full variable domain (remainder filled in from reference TRBV13 and TRBJ2-3): AAGVIQSPRHLIKEKRETATLKCYPIPRHDTVYWYQQGPGQDPQFLISFYEKMQSDKGSIPDRFSAQQFSDYHSELNMSSLELGDSALYFCASSLVGSTGGGLVTDTQYFGPGTRLTVL.

The chain is built from TRBV24-1 and TRBJ2-2, with D unclear. CDR3 length: 13 residues. Trimming removed 3 bases at V and 1 base at J, with 2 bases between. Germline lookup yields CDR1 KGHDR and CDR2 SFDVKD. CDR3 bases: TGTGCCACCAGTGATCAGAACACCGGGGAGCTGTTTTTT. This sequence encodes CATSDQNTGELFF.

This clone was counted a few times. The chain joins TRBV30 to TRBJ1-2, with 7 bases identical to TRBD1. Trimming took 7 bases from V and 1 from J; bases not matched to a gene: 6. The CDR3 length is 13 residues. Germline V gives CDR1 GTSNPN, CDR2 SVGIG (reference sequence). CDR3 amino acids: CASQGQFNYGYTF. CDR3 nucleotide sequence: TGTGCCTCCCAGGGACAGTTTAACTATGGCTACACCTTC.

The J gene is TRBJ2-3, the V gene TRBV5-1; 12 bases agree with TRBD1. This CDR3 is 15 amino acids long. Germline values: CDR1 SGHRS, CDR2 YFSETQ. The V and J ends lost 3 bases and 4 bases, in that order; junction bases with no gene match: 3. The CDR3, as DNA: TGCGCCAGCAGCTGGGGGACAGGGGGCGCAGATACGCAGTATTTT. Translating it yields CASSWGTGGADTQYF.

This clone occurred a few times. The genes are TRBV4-3 and TRBJ1-1; unclear D gene. V was trimmed by 0 bases and J by 1 base, leaving 15 bases between them. Germline CDR1 LGHNA, CDR2 YSLEER. The CDR3 has 17 amino acids. The CDR3 loop reads CASSQEWAGLRNTEAFF. In nucleotides, the CDR3 is TGCGCCAGCAGCCAAGAATGGGCAGGACTACGGAACACTGAAGCTTTCTTT.